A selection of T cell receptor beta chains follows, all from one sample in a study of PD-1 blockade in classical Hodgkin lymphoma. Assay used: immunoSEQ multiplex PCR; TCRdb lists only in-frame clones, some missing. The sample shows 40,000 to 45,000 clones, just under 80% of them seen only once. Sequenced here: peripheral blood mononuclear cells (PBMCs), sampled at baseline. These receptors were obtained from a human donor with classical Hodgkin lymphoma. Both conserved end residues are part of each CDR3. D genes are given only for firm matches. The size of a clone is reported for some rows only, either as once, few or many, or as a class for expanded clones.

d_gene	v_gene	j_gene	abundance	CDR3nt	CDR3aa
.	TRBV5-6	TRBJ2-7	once	TGTGCCAGCAGCTTCGCCTATCTGCGACAGAACGAGCAGTACTTC	CASSFAYLRQNEQYF
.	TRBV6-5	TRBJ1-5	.	TGTGCCAGCAGTTATGGCGTGTATAGCAATCAGCCCCAGCATTTT	CASSYGVYSNQPQHF
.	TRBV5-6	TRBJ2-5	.	TGTGCCAGCAGCTTGGGTTTAGGAACGTACCAAGAGACCCAGTACTTC	CASSLGLGTYQETQYF
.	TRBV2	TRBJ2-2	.	TGTGCCAGCAGTCGAGACAGAAACACCGGGGAGCTGTTTTTT	CASSRDRNTGELFF
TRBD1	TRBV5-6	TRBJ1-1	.	TGTGCCAGCAGCTGGAGGGGACAGGGGGCCGTCGCTTTCTTT	CASSWRGQGAVAFF
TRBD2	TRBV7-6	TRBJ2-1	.	TGTGCCAGCAGCTTAGGAGCGGGGGGCTCCTACAATGAGCAGTTCTTC	CASSLGAGGSYNEQFF
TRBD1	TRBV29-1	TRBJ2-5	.	TGCAGCAGATCCGGGACAGCCGAAGAGACCCAGTACTTC	CSRSGTAEETQYF
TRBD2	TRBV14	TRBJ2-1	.	TGTGCCAGCAGCCCCATAGCGGGGGGGCTTTCCTACAATGAGCAGTTCTTC	CASSPIAGGLSYNEQFF
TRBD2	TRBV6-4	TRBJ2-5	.	TGTGCCAGCAGACTACGGGGGGGCCTTGGGGAGACCCAGTACTTC	CASRLRGGLGETQYF
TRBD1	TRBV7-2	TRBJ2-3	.	TGTGCCAGCAGCTTCCGGACAGGGGGGAATACGCAGTATTTT	CASSFRTGGNTQYF
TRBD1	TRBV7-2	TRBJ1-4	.	TGTGCCAGCAGCGAGAGCCCGGACAGGGCAGGTGAAAAACTGTTTTTT	CASSESPDRAGEKLFF
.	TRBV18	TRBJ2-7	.	TGTGCCAGCTCGCGTGACATCCTGGACGAGCAGTACTTC	CASSRDILDEQYF
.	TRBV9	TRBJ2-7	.	TGTGCCAGCAGCGTAGAGGCTTTTGACGAGCAGTACTTC	CASSVEAFDEQYF
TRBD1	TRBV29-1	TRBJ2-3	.	TGCAGCGTTGAGAGGGGGCGCCCAGATACGCAGTATTTT	CSVERGRPDTQYF
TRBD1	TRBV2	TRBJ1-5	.	TGTGCCAGCAGTGAATCCAGGGGGGGACTAGGAGCCCAGCATTTT	CASSESRGGLGAQHF
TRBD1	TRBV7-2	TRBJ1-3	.	TGTGCCAGCAGTCGGGACAGGGTTGGGTTCCCCGGAAACACCATATATTTT	CASSRDRVGFPGNTIYF
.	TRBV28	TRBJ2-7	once	TGTGCCAGCAGTTTAGGGGGCGGGGTACACGAGCAGTACTTC	CASSLGGGVHEQYF
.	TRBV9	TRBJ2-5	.	TGTGCCAGCAGCGGGGACTCACAGCCTCAAGAGACCCAGTACTTC	CASSGDSQPQETQYF
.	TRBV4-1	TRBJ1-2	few	TGCGCCAGCAGCGACGCAACAGGGAACTATGGCTACACCTTC	CASSDATGNYGYTF
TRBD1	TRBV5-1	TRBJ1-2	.	TGCGCCAGCAGCGGGACAGTAGCTAACTATGGCTACACCTTC	CASSGTVANYGYTF
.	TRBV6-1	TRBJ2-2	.	TGTGCCAGCAGTGATGGTAGTATCACCGGGGAGCTGTTTTTT	CASSDGSITGELFF
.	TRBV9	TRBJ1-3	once	TGTGCCAGCAGCGTAGGGCAGGGGACAGGAAACACCATATATTTT	CASSVGQGTGNTIYF
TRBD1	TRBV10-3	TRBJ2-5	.	TGTGCCATCCGAGGTACAGGGGAGTCAGAGACCCAGTACTTC	CAIRGTGESETQYF
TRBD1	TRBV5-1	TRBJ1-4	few	TGCGCCAGCAGCCCCGACAGGGGAAGGGAAAAACTGTTTTTT	CASSPDRGREKLFF
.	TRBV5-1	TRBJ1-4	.	TGCGCCAGCAGCTTGGCAGGGTCTAATGAAAAACTGTTTTTT	CASSLAGSNEKLFF
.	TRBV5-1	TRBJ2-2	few	TGCGCCAGCAGTGACACCGGGGAGCTGTTTTTT	CASSDTGELFF
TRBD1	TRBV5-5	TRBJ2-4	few	TGTGCCAGCAGCCTGGGACCGACAGGGAACATTCAGTACTTC	CASSLGPTGNIQYF
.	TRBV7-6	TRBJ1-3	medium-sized	TGTGCCAGCAGCGAGGATGACAGCTCTGGAAACACCATATATTTT	CASSEDDSSGNTIYF
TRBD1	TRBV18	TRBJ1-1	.	TGTGCCAGCTCCCTAGGAGGGACAGGGGAACGGGGTAATCCGGCTTTCTTT	CASSLGGTGERGNPAFF
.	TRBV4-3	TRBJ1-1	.	TGCGCCAGCAGCCTCGAGATCCGGGGTGCTGAAGCTTTCTTT	CASSLEIRGAEAFF
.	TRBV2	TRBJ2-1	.	TGTGCCAGCAGTGAAAGGCCTAGCTGGAATGAGCAGTTCTTC	CASSERPSWNEQFF
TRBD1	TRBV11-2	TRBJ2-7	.	TGTGCCAGCAGCTTCCTTTCTTCAGGGACAGGCCACCCCTACGAGCAGTACTTC	CASSFLSSGTGHPYEQYF
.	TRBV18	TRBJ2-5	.	TGTGCCAGCTCACCCGGACGGGTAGGGTCGCATTTAGAGACCCAGTACTTC	CASSPGRVGSHLETQYF
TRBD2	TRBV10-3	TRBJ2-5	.	TGTGCCATTTCAAGGGGTTTAGCGGGGGCAGGTGGAGAGACCCAGTACTTC	CAISRGLAGAGGETQYF
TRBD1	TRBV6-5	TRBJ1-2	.	TGTGCCAGCAGTTACGGGGACAGCCTACTTGATGGCTACACCTTC	CASSYGDSLLDGYTF
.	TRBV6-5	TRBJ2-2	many	TGTGCCAGCCGGGACGGGGAGCTGTTTTTT	CASRDGELFF
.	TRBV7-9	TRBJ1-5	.	TGTGCCAGCAGCTTAGAGGGTGGTCAGCCCCAGCATTTT	CASSLEGGQPQHF
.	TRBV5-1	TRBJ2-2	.	TGCGCCAGCAGCTTGGCCGGCAGAGCGAACACCGGGGAGCTGTTTTTT	CASSLAGRANTGELFF
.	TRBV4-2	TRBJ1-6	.	TGTGCCAGCAGCCAGCCTCAGGGGTCACCCCTCCACTTT	CASSQPQGSPLHF
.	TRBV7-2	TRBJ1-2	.	TGTGCCAGCAGCTTAACGAGGGAGGAAGGCTACACCTTC	CASSLTREEGYTF
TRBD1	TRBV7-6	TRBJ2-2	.	TGTGCCAGCAGCTTAGCAGATGCCTCGGGACAGCCGAACACCGGGGAGCTGTTTTTT	CASSLADASGQPNTGELFF
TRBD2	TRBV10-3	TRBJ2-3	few	TGTGCCACTCAAGGAGCGGGGGGCCCAGATACGCAGTATTTT	CATQGAGGPDTQYF